This TCR beta chain was profiled in a study of identical twins. A universal primer site arose from template switching, and cDNA bore unique molecular identifiers. TCRdb processed the 5' RACE reads anew with MiXCR; each CDR3 protein has one entry. Of some 500,000 distinct CDR3 sequences listed, around 15% are singletons. This CDR3 contains 14 residues. Germline CDR1 reads SGHTA; CDR2 reads FQGNSA. Between the trimmed V and J ends, which lost 5 bases and 8 bases, there was a span of 15 bases. A further study also used this sample, focusing on yellow fever vaccine responses in identical twins. That work states: Convergence reportedly seemed to mark part of the twins' vaccine T cell response, with personalization marking the rest.

This receptor was identified in a woman in her late teens or twenties in good health. Sequencing used CD4+ T cells sorted from blood. The J gene is TRBJ2-2, the V gene TRBV7-2; a possible D gene is TRBD2 (5 bases). The CDR3 region is CASSPRTVPGELFF. CDR3 nucleotides: TGTGCCAGCAGCCCGAGGACTGTACCGGGGGAGCTGTTTTTT.